The sequence of this T cell receptor beta chain was determined in a study of cytomegalovirus exposure and HLA in healthy donors. All the people who gave samples were healthy bone marrow donors. Details on this clone: Its specificity is unknown.

Study results and limitations: In an earlier analysis, productive rearrangement rates for most beta V segments clustered near 87% or 30%.

The germline gives CDR1 LNHDA, CDR2 SQIVND (reference sequence). The CDR3 covers 13 residues. V lost 5 bases to trimming and J lost 2 bases, with 10 bases between them. The PCR contained 60 Vbeta and 13 Jbeta primers. Assay used: immunoSEQ multiplex PCR; TCRdb lists only in-frame clones, some missing. The sample holds 150,000 to 200,000 clones, roughly 80% seen once. Sequences were obtained from PBMCs. This TCR derives from a young man in good health and CMV-seropositive. The rearrangement links TRBV19 to TRBJ2-7, with a possible D match to TRBD2 (5 bases). The DNA for the CDR3 is TGTGCCAGTAGTCCAGCGGAAGCCTACGAGCAGTACTTC. Its translation is CASSPAEAYEQYF.